A single sample gave rise to the 12 T cell receptor beta chains below, sequenced in a study of T cell repertoires in cytomegalovirus infection. TCRdb re-called the reads with MiXCR, one entry per CDR3 protein. In the table there are nearly 650,000 distinct CDR3 sequences, roughly 26% of which are singletons. Sequencing used CD8+ T cells from PBMCs. All receptors come from a human donor in good health (CMV status not recorded). Some clones in this sample may be carry-over from other donors' samples.

This clonotype was observed a handful of times. CDR3 nucleotide sequence: TGCAGTGCTAGGGTAATTCGGGATTCTTTCTACGAGCAGTACGTC. Protein: CSARVIRDSFYEQYV. The chain is built from TRBV20-1 and TRBJ2-7; weak D call: TRBD2 (5 bases). This CDR3 contains 15 residues. Germline V gene sequence: CDR1 DFQATT, CDR2 SNEGSKA (reference sequence). V lost 3 bases, J lost 3 bases, and 18 bases lay in between.

The rearrangement links TRBV5-7 to TRBJ2-5; D is ambiguous. TRBV5-7 is placed among ORFs of uncertain function. The CDR3 loop spans 12 amino acids. V lost 3 bases to trimming and J lost 5 bases, with 8 bases between them. The CDR3 is CASSYRCETQYF. As DNA, the CDR3 is TGTGCCAGCAGCTATCGTTGCGAGACCCAGTACTTC.

The J gene is TRBJ1-4, the V gene TRBV7-4; D possibly corresponds to TRBD1 (6 bases). The CDR3 length is 13 residues. Trimming shortened V by 5 bases and J by 7 bases, and 11 bases separated the two germline ends. From germline, CDR1 is SGHVT and CDR2 SQSDAQ. The DNA of the CDR3 is TGTGCCAGCAGCCTTGGACAGTTTGAAAAACTGTTTTTT. Its protein is CASSLGQFEKLFF.

Comments on this clonotype: One junction end does not reproduce the germline sequence, and a read error may be involved. The chain couples TRBV24-1 to TRBJ2-1, with 10 bases lining up with TRBD1. Looked up from germline, CDR1 is KGHDR and CDR2 is SFDVKD. The CDR3 loop spans 14 amino acids. CDR3 DNA: TGTGCCACCAGTGATCCGGGACAGGGGCGCGGAAGGGTCTTC. Residues: CATSDPGQGRGRVF.

In this sample, this clonotype turned up many times. CDR3 sequence: CASSDGWGRGTEAFF. The DNA of the CDR3 is TGTGCCAGCAGCGACGGGTGGGGGCGCGGTACTGAAGCTTTCTTT. The rearrangement joins TRBV7-2 to TRBJ1-1; weak D call: TRBD1 (6 bases). Trimming left V 5 bases short and J 5 bases short, with 18 bases between. Germline CDR1 reads SGHTA; CDR2 reads FQGNSA. This CDR3 region has 15 residues.

This clonotype has a count of ten or more. V usage is TRBV7-6 and J usage is TRBJ2-7, with D hard to call. The CDR3 spans 15 residues. V gave up 5 bases and J gave up 4 bases, with 18 bases separating them. Germline CDR1 is SGHVS and CDR2 is FNYEAQ. CDR3 in DNA: TGTGCCAGCAGCGAAGGGTCTAGTTGGGGTTACGAGCAGTACGTC. Its protein product is CASSEGSSWGYEQYV.

The chain employs TRBV29-1 and TRBJ1-3; D unresolved. Trimming stripped 2 bases from V and 6 bases from J, with 11 bases between. Germline CDR1 SQVTM, CDR2 ANQGSEA. The CDR3 spans 13 residues. The CDR3: CSVEFFESNTIYF. In DNA, the CDR3 is TGCAGCGTTGAATTCTTTGAATCAAACACCATATATTTT.

As to this clonotype: Germline and junction disagree at one end, which may indicate a read error. In nucleotides, the CDR3 is TGTGCCTGTAGTCCCGGAAGGTTCGAGCAGTACTTC. Its protein product is CACSPGRFEQYF. The chain has TRBV19 and TRBJ2-7, with D unclear. Per germline, CDR1 LNHDA and CDR2 SQIVND (reference sequence). The CDR3 loop spans 12 amino acids.

This clonotype was recorded a few times. This chain connects TRBV19 to TRBJ1-2, with D tentatively TRBD1 (6 bases). Deletions cut 5 bases from V and 0 bases from J, with 13 bases between. Germline-derived CDR1 and CDR2 are LNHDA and SQIVND (reference sequence). CDR3 length: 15 residues. CDR3 residues: CASSGPRTANYGYTF. The CDR3 coding sequence is TGTGCCAGTAGTGGACCTCGGACAGCTAACTATGGCTACACCTTC.

The rearrangement links TRBV27 to TRBJ2-7; 7 positions match TRBD1. Trimming cost V 4 bases and J 2 bases; bases outside gene matches: 8. The CDR3 extends over 15 amino acids. CDR1 and CDR2 from the germline V gene are MNHEY and SMNVEV (reference sequence). CDR3 amino acids: CASSWAMTGTYEQYF. Here the CDR3 DNA reads TGTGCCAGCAGTTGGGCGATGACAGGGACCTACGAGCAGTACTTC.

This chain links TRBV4-2 with TRBJ1-1; D gene ambiguous. This CDR3 has 15 residues. Germline values: CDR1 LGHNA, CDR2 YNFKEQ. Trimming pared 0 bases from V and 1 base from J, leaving 9 bases between. DNA for the CDR3: TGTGCCAGCAGCCAAGAAGCAGAGGAGAACACTGAAGCTTTCTTT. This translates into CASSQEAEENTEAFF.

This clonotype appeared many times. The CDR3 reads CASSFTTGGYGYTF. CDR3 nucleotide sequence: TGTGCCAGCAGCTTCACAACAGGGGGCTATGGCTACACCTTC. The V and J genes are TRBV7-2 and TRBJ1-2; 8 bases align to TRBD1. V shed 3 bases, J shed 4 bases, and the junction held 4 bases outside the gene matches. This CDR3 has 14 residues. Germline V gives CDR1 SGHTA, CDR2 FQGNSA. Full variable domain (outside the CDR3, taken from reference TRBV7-2 and TRBJ1-2): GAGVSQSPSNKVTEKGKDVELRCDPISGHTALYWYRQSLGQGLEFLIYFQGNSAPDKSGLPSDRFSAERTGGSVSTLTIQRTQQEDSAVYLCASSFTTGGYGYTFGSGTRLTVV.